This T cell receptor beta chain was observed in a study of cytomegalovirus exposure and HLA in healthy donors. The PCR made use of 60 Vbeta and 13 Jbeta primers. TCRdb's copy holds only in-frame clones and misses some; the assay was immunoSEQ multiplex PCR. This table has 150,000 to 200,000 clones, roughly 79% appearing once. The CDR3 covers 15 residues. CDR1 and CDR2 (germline): SGHTA, FQGTGA. Trimming shortened V by 5 bases and J by 2 bases, and 10 bases separated the two germline ends. V usage is TRBV7-3 and J usage is TRBJ2-6; D is ambiguous. This TCR was recovered from a woman aged 18 to 35 in good health and CMV-seropositive. Material for sequencing was PBMCs. The CDR3 reads CASSPRRAGANVLTF. As DNA, the CDR3 is TGTGCCAGCAGCCCCAGACGGGCTGGGGCCAACGTCCTGACTTTC.